This passage covers 19 T cell receptor beta chains from one sample sequenced in a study of blood T cells in healthy people across ages. Alongside a J-beta primer mix, a sample-barcoded 5' primer served in a second PCR lasting about 7 to 11 cycles. MiXCR, run by TCRdb on the 5' RACE reads, gives a single entry per CDR3 protein. The sample holds more than 700,000 distinct CDR3 sequences; around half are singletons and the top ten take 15% to 20%. The specimen sequenced was blood. The receptors stem from an older man in good health.

The chain combines TRBV29-1 with TRBJ2-1, with D possibly matching TRBD2 (5 bases). Looked up from germline, CDR1 is SQVTM and CDR2 is ANQGSEA. V lost 7 bases, J lost 4 bases, and 11 bases lay in between. The CDR3 length is 12 residues. CDR3 residues: CSAGAVYNEQFF. CDR3 nucleotides: TGCAGCGCAGGAGCGGTTTACAATGAGCAGTTCTTC.

The V gene is TRBV6-1, the J gene TRBJ2-7; tentative D call: TRBD1 (5 bases). Trimming removed 11 bases from V and 3 bases from J, with 14 bases in between. Germline V gene lookup returns CDR1 MNHNS and CDR2 SASEGT. This CDR3 contains 12 residues. The CDR3 region is CAAQDKGYEQYF. CDR3 DNA sequence: TGTGCCGCCCAGGACAAGGGCTACGAGCAGTACTTC.

The chain is built from TRBV12-3 or TRBV12-4 and TRBJ2-5; unclear D gene. The end of the DNA is better explained by TRBJ2-7, so the J call may be wrong. This CDR3 comprises 13 residues. CDR3 sequence (DNA): TGTGCCAGCAGTTTGCAGGTAATCAACGAGCAGTACTTC. Its protein product is CASSLQVINEQYF.

This clonotype was seen a few times. The V gene is TRBV28, the J gene TRBJ2-7, with D hard to call. This CDR3 spans 14 amino acids. V was shortened by 7 bases and J by 1 base, with 14 bases between the two germline ends. In germline, CDR1 is MDHEN, CDR2 SYDVKM. CDR3 in DNA: TGTGCCAGCACCCTGGTTGAAGGGTCCTACGAGCAGTACTTC. The encoded protein is CASTLVEGSYEQYF.

The V and J genes are TRBV5-1 and TRBJ2-1, with a possible D match to TRBD2 (5 bases). Germline values: CDR1 SGHRS, CDR2 YFSETQ. Trimming left V 4 bases short and J 9 bases short, with 17 bases between. There are 14 residues in the CDR3. CDR3 nucleotide sequence: TGCGCCAGCAGCGGCAGGACTCGGAGAGGTGAGCAGTTCTTC. Translated, it gives CASSGRTRRGEQFF.

In its sample, this clonotype was seen once. The CDR3 DNA is TGCAGTGCTACAGGGGCTAATGAGCAGTACTTC. The encoded protein is CSATGANEQYF. The chain uses TRBV20-1 and TRBJ2-7, with D perhaps TRBD1 (6 bases). CDR1 and CDR2 (germline): DFQATT, SNEGSKA (reference sequence). The CDR3 has 11 residues. Between the trimmed V and J ends, which lost 4 bases and 7 bases, there was a span of 11 bases.

The CDR3 region is CASKTGSTPLHF. The CDR3 DNA is TGTGCCAGTAAGACAGGGTCGACACCCCTCCACTTT. The chain is built from TRBV6-5 and TRBJ1-6, with 7 positions matching TRBD1. Germline lookup yields CDR1 MNHEY and CDR2 SVGAGI. J was trimmed by 11 bases and V by 9 bases; bases with no gene match: 7. This CDR3 has 12 amino acids.

The gene calls are TRBV29-1 and TRBJ2-2; the D gene is possibly TRBD1 (5 bases). Trimming stripped 7 bases from V and 4 bases from J, with 16 bases between. The V gene's germline CDR1 is SQVTM and CDR2 ANQGSEA. This CDR3 is 14 amino acids long. CDR3 nucleotides: TGCAGCGCCGGCGGTACAGGTGCCACCGGGGAGCTGTTTTTT. It yields the protein CSAGGTGATGELFF.

This clonotype was detected only a few times. CDR3 loop: CASSFIVDTQYF. Here the CDR3 DNA reads TGTGCCAGCAGCTTCATAGTGGATACGCAGTATTTT. The chain recombines TRBV7-2 with TRBJ2-3; D not certain. From germline, CDR1 is SGHTA and CDR2 FQGNSA. The CDR3 runs to 12 residues. Deletions cut 3 bases from V and 6 bases from J, with 7 bases between.

V gene TRBV6-5 combines with J gene TRBJ2-1, with 9 bases lining up with TRBD2. Germline values: CDR1 MNHEY, CDR2 SVGAGI. The CDR3 covers 15 residues. Trimming removed 3 bases from V and 9 bases from J; junction bases left unmatched: 9. The CDR3 is CASSYSGSGRFEQFF. In nucleotides, the CDR3 is TGTGCCAGCAGTTATTCGGGTAGCGGGAGATTTGAGCAGTTCTTC.

This clonotype was observed a few times. V usage is TRBV30 and J usage is TRBJ1-2; 8 bases are a match to TRBD1. The ends lost 3 bases at V and 8 bases at J; junction bases unmatched: 8. Germline assignment: CDR1 GTSNPN and CDR2 SVGIG (reference sequence). This CDR3 region has 13 residues. The CDR3 sequence is CAWSLQTGVGYTF. CDR3 coding DNA: TGTGCCTGGAGCCTTCAGACAGGGGTCGGCTACACCTTC.

J is TRBJ2-3 and V is TRBV5-1; D unresolved. Germline V CDR1 and CDR2: SGHRS, YFSETQ. Deletions cut 0 bases from V and 3 bases from J, with 11 bases between. The CDR3 totals 15 residues. In DNA form, the CDR3 reads TGCGCCAGCAGCTTGGGGACCGCCCCTACAGATACGCAGTATTTT. This encodes CASSLGTAPTDTQYF.

This clonotype was seen more than once but under ten times. This sequence joins TRBV10-3 and TRBJ2-5; TRBD2 matches at 7 bases. Per the germline V gene, CDR1 is ENHRY and CDR2 is SYGVKD. The CDR3 runs to 14 residues. V shed 6 bases and J 1 base; nucleotides not matched to a gene: 5. This CDR3 reads CAISQTSSQETQYF. In DNA, the CDR3 is TGTGCCATCAGCCAGACTAGCAGCCAAGAGACCCAGTACTTC.

V usage is TRBV29-1 and J usage is TRBJ2-5; perhaps TRBD1 as D (5 bases). This CDR3 region has 14 residues. Trimming shortened V by 1 base and J by 0 bases, and 9 bases separated the two germline ends. CDR1 and CDR2 from the germline V gene are SQVTM and ANQGSEA. CDR3 in amino acids: CSVEAQGYQETQYF. The CDR3 nucleotides are TGCAGCGTTGAAGCCCAGGGATACCAAGAGACCCAGTACTTC.

About this clonotype: The junction does not match germline at one end; this may be a read error. The chain combines TRBV7-3 with TRBJ2-3; D may be TRBD2 (5 bases). There are 14 residues in the CDR3. CDR1 and CDR2 (germline): SGHTA, FQGTGA. CDR3 sequence: CAGSTGGSSDTQYF. CDR3 coding DNA: TGTGCCGGCAGTACTGGTGGGAGTTCCGATACGCAGTATTTT.

This clonotype showed up just a few times. This chain links TRBV10-3 with TRBJ2-1; no firm D call. This CDR3 contains 14 residues. Germline assignment: CDR1 ENHRY and CDR2 SYGVKD. V lost 3 bases, J lost 5 bases, and 11 bases lay in between. CDR3 in DNA: TGTGCCATCAGTGAACCCGAGGTCAACAATGAGCAGTTCTTC. It is translated as CAISEPEVNNEQFF.

Concerning this clonotype: A read error may be the cause here, since a much bigger clone is one base away. V is TRBV18 and J is TRBJ2-1; D might be TRBD2 (5 bases). From germline, CDR1 is KGHSH and CDR2 LQKENI. The CDR3 totals 17 residues. Trimming shortened V by 0 bases and J by 5 bases, and 17 bases separated the two germline ends. The CDR3 coding sequence is TGTGCCAGCTCACCACCGCTAGGGAGCCTAGATAACAATGAGCAGTTCTTC. Amino acid sequence: CASSPPLGSLDNNEQFF.

This clonotype was seen a few times. V usage is TRBV14 and J usage is TRBJ2-5; D unresolved. The CDR3 runs to 14 residues. CDR1 and CDR2 (germline): SGHDN, FVKESK. Trimming took 0 bases from V and 5 from J, leaving 10 bases between them. CDR3 amino acids: CASSQDIGSETQYF. The DNA for the CDR3 is TGTGCCAGCAGCCAAGATATCGGCAGCGAGACCCAGTACTTC.

The rearrangement links TRBV4-2 to TRBJ1-6; D call uncertain. The CDR3 is 14 amino acids. The ends were cut back, 3 bases at V and 7 bases at J, with 10 bases in the middle. Germline-derived CDR1 and CDR2 are LGHNA and YNFKEQ. In DNA form, the CDR3 reads TGTGCCAGCAGCCAGAGGGTGGGGAATTCACCCCTCCACTTT. Encoded protein: CASSQRVGNSPLHF.